This is a list of T cell receptor beta chains from one sample in a study of cytomegalovirus exposure and HLA in healthy donors. Libraries were prepared by immunoSEQ multiplex PCR; TCRdb keeps only in-frame clonotypes and omits some of them. The table shows roughly 110,000 clones, with 70% to 80% occurring only once. The sample consisted of PBMCs. The receptors originated from a boy aged 5 to 17 in good health and CMV-seronegative. The CDR3 runs from the conserved cysteine through the conserved F or W. D genes are given only for firm matches. Clone size is stated in some rows and not others, as once, few, many or a class when expanded.

v_call,j_call,d_call,clone_size,cdr3_nt,cdr3_aa
TRBV6-5,TRBJ1-3,.,.,TGTGCCAGCAGGCAGGGCGGTGGAAACACCATATATTTT,CASRQGGGNTIYF
TRBV7-8,TRBJ1-5,.,.,TGTGCCAGCAGCTTAGATAGGGTTTTGAGTCGGGGAGGGCCCCAGCATTTT,CASSLDRVLSRGGPQHF
TRBV2,TRBJ1-2,.,few,TGTGCCAGCAGTATACAGGACCAGGGGGGCTACACCTTC,CASSIQDQGGYTF
TRBV28,TRBJ2-5,TRBD1,few,TGTGCCAGCAGCAACGAGCATACAGGGGGCCGAGAGACCCAGTACTTC,CASSNEHTGGRETQYF
TRBV30,TRBJ1-2,.,few,TGTGCCTGGCTGAGGACTGCGACTAACTATGGCTACACCTTC,CAWLRTATNYGYTF
TRBV28,TRBJ1-5,.,.,TGTGCCAGCAGTTTAGACAACCGTAATAGCAATCAGCCCCAGCATTTT,CASSLDNRNSNQPQHF
TRBV7-9,TRBJ2-1,TRBD2,.,TGTGCCAGCAGCTTAGGGACTAGCTCGTTCTTC,CASSLGTSSFF
TRBV28,TRBJ2-7,.,.,TGTGCCAGCAGTTTTGGGCTCGAGCAGTACTTC,CASSFGLEQYF
TRBV5-6,TRBJ2-3,TRBD2,.,TGTGCCAGCAGCTTGGCGACTAGCGGGAGGTCAGATACGCAGTATTTT,CASSLATSGRSDTQYF
TRBV7-6,TRBJ2-2,.,.,TGTGCCAGCAGCTTAATCCGCGCGAACACCGGGGAGCTGTTTTTT,CASSLIRANTGELFF
TRBV11-3,TRBJ2-3,.,once,TGTGCCAGCAGCTTCGGACTGCTTAGCACAGATACGCAGTATTTT,CASSFGLLSTDTQYF
TRBV7-8,TRBJ1-1,.,.,TGTGCCAGCAGCTTAGGCTCCGGGAGCACTGAAGCTTTCTTT,CASSLGSGSTEAFF
TRBV9,TRBJ2-5,TRBD1,.,TGTGCCAGCAGCGCCTACAGGGGTCGAGAGACCCAGTACTTC,CASSAYRGRETQYF
TRBV4-1,TRBJ1-2,.,.,TGCGCCAGCAGCCAAGGTCCCAGAAACTATGGCTACACCTTC,CASSQGPRNYGYTF
TRBV19,TRBJ1-2,.,.,TGTGCCAGTAGTATACCCCGCGACAGTGATGGCTACACCTTC,CASSIPRDSDGYTF